A selection of T cell receptor beta chains follows, all from one sample in a study of immune evolution from preneoplasia to lung adenocarcinoma. Some clones are missing from TCRdb's copy, which holds only in-frame ones; the method was immunoSEQ multiplex PCR. The sample records approximately 5,300 clones, 70% to 80% being singletons. The sample taken for sequencing was FFPE adjacent normal lung tissue. The receptor source for this set is a person aged 60-80 years with lung adenocarcinoma. Each CDR3 is given with its conserved first and last residue. Fields, in order: D gene, V gene, J gene, clone size, CDR3 DNA, CDR3 protein. The D gene is left open where the match is weak. Expanded clones get a size class; other rows say once, few or many, or leave the size out.

D: -; V: TRBV21-1; J: TRBJ1-5; size: -; DNA: TGTGCCAGCAGGAAGGGGGGTAGAAGAGCTCAGCCCCAGCATTTT; CDR3: CASRKGGRRAQPQHF
D: TRBD1; V: TRBV5-1; J: TRBJ2-5; size: few; DNA: TGCGCCAGCAGCCGAGGACAGGGGATGGAGACCCAGTACTTC; CDR3: CASSRGQGMETQYF
D: TRBD1; V: TRBV19; J: TRBJ2-3; size: once; DNA: TGTGCCAGCTGGGACAGGGCTCGCTCAGATACGCAGTATTTT; CDR3: CASWDRARSDTQYF
D: -; V: TRBV18; J: TRBJ2-5; size: -; DNA: TGTGCCAGCTCACCACCGGGCGGGAAAGAGACCCAGTACTTC; CDR3: CASSPPGGKETQYF
D: TRBD1; V: TRBV11-2; J: TRBJ2-3; size: -; DNA: TGTGCCAGCAGCATAACAGGGGGTTACCTCACAGATACGCAGTATTTT; CDR3: CASSITGGYLTDTQYF
D: -; V: TRBV28; J: TRBJ2-7; size: -; DNA: TGTGCCAGCAGTCCATCGACACCTTACGAGCAGTACTTC; CDR3: CASSPSTPYEQYF
D: -; V: TRBV19; J: TRBJ1-4; size: -; DNA: TGTGCCAGTAGTATTCGGGGGACTAATGAAAAACTGTTTTTT; CDR3: CASSIRGTNEKLFF
D: TRBD1; V: TRBV5-1; J: TRBJ1-6; size: -; DNA: TGCGCCAGCAGCTTTACAGGGGGGTCCCCCTATAATTCACCCCTCCACTTT; CDR3: CASSFTGGSPYNSPLHF
D: -; V: TRBV10-3; J: TRBJ1-5; size: -; DNA: TGTGCCATCAGCCCCCATAGCAATCAGCCCCAGCATTTT; CDR3: CAISPHSNQPQHF
D: -; V: TRBV27; J: TRBJ1-2; size: -; DNA: TGTGCCAGCAGTTTATCGCGGGAGAGTGATGGCTACACCTTC; CDR3: CASSLSRESDGYTF
D: -; V: TRBV2; J: TRBJ2-7; size: -; DNA: TGTGCCAGCAGTGACGGCAACTCCTACGAGCAGTACTTC; CDR3: CASSDGNSYEQYF
D: TRBD1; V: TRBV5-1; J: TRBJ2-5; size: -; DNA: TGCGCCAGCAGCTTGGGCGCAGGGGGCTTCGAGACCCAGTACTTC; CDR3: CASSLGAGGFETQYF
D: TRBD1; V: TRBV19; J: TRBJ2-7; size: -; DNA: TGTGCCAGTAGTCAGGACAGGGGAGGCTACGAGCAGTACTTC; CDR3: CASSQDRGGYEQYF
D: TRBD1; V: TRBV27; J: TRBJ2-7; size: -; DNA: TGTGCCAGCAGTGGACGACAGGGGCATCTCTCCTACGAGCAGTACTTC; CDR3: CASSGRQGHLSYEQYF
D: TRBD1; V: TRBV10-3; J: TRBJ1-1; size: -; DNA: TGTGCCATCAGCGAGAAACAGGGGGGGAACACTGAAGCTTTCTTT; CDR3: CAISEKQGGNTEAFF
D: TRBD1; V: TRBV28; J: TRBJ1-5; size: -; DNA: TGTGCCAGCAGACCCCCACAGGGGGCAAGGCCCCAGCATTTT; CDR3: CASRPPQGARPQHF
D: -; V: TRBV4-2; J: TRBJ2-7; size: -; DNA: TGTGCCAGCAGCCCCTGGGTGGGTGGGAAGCTTCACGAGCAGTACTTC; CDR3: CASSPWVGGKLHEQYF
D: -; V: TRBV4-3; J: TRBJ2-4; size: few; DNA: TGCGCCAGCAGCCAAGATCAGGGGACGAACATTCAGTACTTC; CDR3: CASSQDQGTNIQYF
D: TRBD1; V: TRBV19; J: TRBJ1-6; size: -; DNA: TGTGCCAGTAGTATGTTTTCGAGATGGGACAGGACTAATTCACCCCTCCACTTT; CDR3: CASSMFSRWDRTNSPLHF
D: -; V: TRBV19; J: TRBJ2-7; size: -; DNA: TGTGCCAGTAGTTCCCTGTCAGCGCAGGGCGCCTACGAGCAGTACTTC; CDR3: CASSSLSAQGAYEQYF
D: TRBD2; V: TRBV6-1; J: TRBJ2-1; size: -; DNA: TGTGCCAGCAGTCCGGGACTAGCGGTAAACAATGAGCAGTTCTTC; CDR3: CASSPGLAVNNEQFF
D: -; V: TRBV9; J: TRBJ1-5; size: few; DNA: TGTGCCAGCAGCGTAGAACAGGGATATAGCAATCAGCCCCAGCATTTT; CDR3: CASSVEQGYSNQPQHF
D: -; V: TRBV29-1; J: TRBJ2-2; size: -; DNA: TGCAGCGCCGCGGGGCCCACGAACACCGGGGAGCTGTTTTTT; CDR3: CSAAGPTNTGELFF
D: -; V: TRBV14; J: TRBJ1-2; size: -; DNA: TGTGCCAGCAGCCAGTCTAACTATGGCTACACCTTC; CDR3: CASSQSNYGYTF
D: TRBD1; V: TRBV4-1; J: TRBJ2-7; size: -; DNA: TGCGCCAGCAGCCAAGCCACCGGGACAGGACAGTACGAGCAGTACTTC; CDR3: CASSQATGTGQYEQYF
D: TRBD1; V: TRBV28; J: TRBJ2-7; size: -; DNA: TGTGCCAGCAGTTTAGGGCAGGGGGCGCCCATTTCCTACGAGCAGTACTTC; CDR3: CASSLGQGAPISYEQYF
D: -; V: TRBV10-3; J: TRBJ1-1; size: -; DNA: TGTGCCATCAGTGACGACCGGGAGGTAGGCACTGAAGCTTTCTTT; CDR3: CAISDDREVGTEAFF
D: TRBD1; V: TRBV29-1; J: TRBJ2-5; size: -; DNA: TGCAGCGTTGAGGACCGAACAGGGGTGGTGGAGACCCAGTACTTC; CDR3: CSVEDRTGVVETQYF
D: TRBD2; V: TRBV28; J: TRBJ2-1; size: -; DNA: TGTGCCACCTTAGGACTAGCGGGGACCAATGAGCAGTTCTTC; CDR3: CATLGLAGTNEQFF
D: TRBD1; V: TRBV7-2; J: TRBJ1-1; size: -; DNA: TGTGCCAGCAGCCCCCATTTTCAGGGGGCTGACACTGAAGCTTTCTTT; CDR3: CASSPHFQGADTEAFF
D: -; V: TRBV5-1; J: TRBJ1-1; size: -; DNA: TGCGCCAGCAGCAGAGGAGACCGGAACACTGAAGCTTTCTTT; CDR3: CASSRGDRNTEAFF
D: TRBD1; V: TRBV10-1; J: TRBJ2-7; size: -; DNA: TGCGCCAGCAGTGAGTCCGGGGCAGGGGGCTACGAGCAGTACTTC; CDR3: CASSESGAGGYEQYF
D: -; V: TRBV7-3; J: TRBJ2-2; size: -; DNA: TGTGCCAGCAGACCTGGACAGAACACCGGGGAGCTGTTTTTT; CDR3: CASRPGQNTGELFF
D: TRBD2; V: TRBV7-2; J: TRBJ2-1; size: -; DNA: TGTGCCAGCATCAACCGACAACCTAGCGGGAGGAGCTCCTACAATGAGCAGTTCTTC; CDR3: CASINRQPSGRSSYNEQFF
D: -; V: TRBV5-6; J: TRBJ1-1; size: once; DNA: TGTGCCAGCAACAGGACCGTGAACACTGAAGCTTTCTTT; CDR3: CASNRTVNTEAFF
D: -; V: TRBV7-2; J: TRBJ1-5; size: -; DNA: TGTGCCAGCAGCTTATATCGGGGTTTGGAGCCCCAGCATTTT; CDR3: CASSLYRGLEPQHF